These T cell receptor beta chains were read from a single sample in a study of shared clonotypes between healthy human individuals. TCRdb keeps only in-frame clones here, not all; method: immunoSEQ multiplex PCR. The data show roughly 1,800,000 clones, roughly 95% seen once. Sequencing was done on a sample of naive CD8+ T cells sorted from blood. The source of these receptors is a man younger than 35 in good health. Each CDR3 is given with its conserved first and last residue. Each record gives: D gene, clone size, CDR3 length, V gene, J gene, CDR3 protein, CDR3 DNA. D genes are given only for firm matches. Where a row states a size, it is once, few, many or the class of an expanded clone; other rows omit it.

d_gene: TRBD1
abundance: -
len: 14
v_gene: TRBV27
j_gene: TRBJ1-1
CDR3aa: CASSLGQGNTEAFF
CDR3nt: TGTGCCAGCAGTTTGGGACAGGGAAACACTGAAGCTTTCTTT

d_gene: TRBD2
abundance: -
len: 18
v_gene: TRBV4-1
j_gene: TRBJ2-7
CDR3aa: CASSQDQMASGLSYEQYF
CDR3nt: TGCGCCAGCAGCCAAGATCAGATGGCTAGCGGGCTCTCCTACGAGCAGTACTTC

d_gene: -
abundance: -
len: 16
v_gene: TRBV21-1
j_gene: TRBJ1-2
CDR3aa: CASSKGLGTGGGGYTF
CDR3nt: TGTGCCAGCAGCAAAGGTTTGGGCACCGGGGGAGGTGGCTACACCTTC

d_gene: TRBD1
abundance: -
len: 17
v_gene: TRBV28
j_gene: TRBJ1-1
CDR3aa: CASSPDRGVLMNTEAFF
CDR3nt: TGTGCCAGCAGTCCGGACAGGGGGGTTTTGATGAACACTGAAGCTTTCTTT

d_gene: TRBD1
abundance: -
len: 15
v_gene: TRBV19
j_gene: TRBJ2-7
CDR3aa: CASSPGGQGVYEQYF
CDR3nt: TGTGCCAGTAGTCCTGGGGGACAGGGGGTCTACGAGCAGTACTTC

d_gene: TRBD1
abundance: -
len: 14
v_gene: TRBV6-1
j_gene: TRBJ1-5
CDR3aa: CASSPGTGVWPQHF
CDR3nt: TGTGCCAGCAGTCCCGGGACAGGGGTCTGGCCCCAGCATTTT

d_gene: TRBD1
abundance: -
len: 16
v_gene: TRBV7-9
j_gene: TRBJ1-1
CDR3aa: CASRQRTGGLNTEAFF
CDR3nt: TGTGCCAGCAGACAAAGGACAGGGGGTTTGAACACTGAAGCTTTCTTT

d_gene: -
abundance: -
len: 13
v_gene: TRBV27
j_gene: TRBJ1-1
CDR3aa: CASSFGGNTEAFF
CDR3nt: TGTGCCAGCAGTTTTGGCGGTAACACTGAAGCTTTCTTT

d_gene: -
abundance: -
len: 17
v_gene: TRBV5-1
j_gene: TRBJ2-2
CDR3aa: CASSLGHAPRGTGELFF
CDR3nt: TGCGCCAGCAGCTTGGGACATGCTCCCCGGGGCACCGGGGAGCTGTTTTTT

d_gene: -
abundance: -
len: 13
v_gene: TRBV5-6
j_gene: TRBJ2-5
CDR3aa: CASRAWGAETQYF
CDR3nt: TGTGCCAGCAGGGCCTGGGGGGCCGAGACCCAGTACTTC

d_gene: -
abundance: -
len: 15
v_gene: TRBV4-1
j_gene: TRBJ1-1
CDR3aa: CASSPGVGVRTEAFF
CDR3nt: TGCGCCAGCAGCCCAGGGGTTGGGGTTAGGACTGAAGCTTTCTTT

d_gene: TRBD1
abundance: -
len: 13
v_gene: TRBV27
j_gene: TRBJ1-1
CDR3aa: CASSTDRGGEAFF
CDR3nt: TGTGCCAGCAGTACGGACAGGGGAGGCGAAGCTTTCTTT

d_gene: TRBD1
abundance: -
len: 16
v_gene: TRBV27
j_gene: TRBJ1-1
CDR3aa: CASSSGTGTLSTEAFF
CDR3nt: TGTGCCAGCAGTTCCGGGACAGGGACATTGAGCACTGAAGCTTTCTTT

d_gene: -
abundance: once
len: 10
v_gene: TRBV20-1
j_gene: TRBJ1-2
CDR3aa: CSADGYGYTF
CDR3nt: TGCAGTGCCGACGGCTATGGCTACACCTTC

d_gene: TRBD2
abundance: -
len: 18
v_gene: TRBV5-1
j_gene: TRBJ2-2
CDR3aa: CASSLKLGGTSGTGELFF
CDR3nt: TGCGCCAGCAGCTTAAAATTGGGAGGGACTAGCGGCACCGGGGAGCTGTTTTTT

d_gene: -
abundance: -
len: 14
v_gene: TRBV7-9
j_gene: TRBJ2-3
CDR3aa: CASSPDKYTDTQYF
CDR3nt: TGTGCCAGCAGCCCGGACAAGTACACAGATACGCAGTATTTT

d_gene: -
abundance: -
len: 14
v_gene: TRBV9
j_gene: TRBJ2-5
CDR3aa: CASSVSGSAETQYF
CDR3nt: TGTGCCAGCAGCGTTTCAGGGTCGGCGGAGACCCAGTACTTC

d_gene: -
abundance: -
len: 13
v_gene: TRBV6-1
j_gene: TRBJ1-1
CDR3aa: CASSNPGYTEAFF
CDR3nt: TGTGCCAGCAGCAATCCAGGGTACACTGAAGCTTTCTTT

d_gene: TRBD1
abundance: -
len: 15
v_gene: TRBV9
j_gene: TRBJ1-2
CDR3aa: CASSTGTGGNYGYTF
CDR3nt: TGTGCCAGCAGCACCGGGACAGGAGGGAACTATGGCTACACCTTC

d_gene: TRBD1
abundance: -
len: 15
v_gene: TRBV27
j_gene: TRBJ2-2
CDR3aa: CASRFTGAVTGELFF
CDR3nt: TGTGCCAGCAGGTTTACAGGGGCCGTGACCGGGGAGCTGTTTTTT

d_gene: -
abundance: -
len: 13
v_gene: TRBV6-5
j_gene: TRBJ1-1
CDR3aa: CASSYSWGSEAFF
CDR3nt: TGTGCCAGCAGTTACTCTTGGGGGTCTGAAGCTTTCTTT

d_gene: -
abundance: -
len: 16
v_gene: TRBV15
j_gene: TRBJ2-7
CDR3aa: CATSRGVTGSAYEQYF
CDR3nt: TGTGCCACCAGCAGAGGAGTAACAGGGAGCGCCTACGAGCAGTACTTC

d_gene: -
abundance: -
len: 16
v_gene: TRBV4-1
j_gene: TRBJ1-6
CDR3aa: CASSLLISSYNSPLHF
CDR3nt: TGCGCCAGCAGCCTATTAATAAGCTCCTATAATTCACCCCTCCACTTT

d_gene: TRBD2
abundance: -
len: 18
v_gene: TRBV11-2
j_gene: TRBJ2-7
CDR3aa: CASSLEGPLGLAYYEQYF
CDR3nt: TGTGCCAGCAGCTTAGAGGGGCCCCTGGGACTAGCATACTACGAGCAGTACTTC

d_gene: -
abundance: -
len: 14
v_gene: TRBV10-2
j_gene: TRBJ2-3
CDR3aa: CASRDLLSTDTQYF
CDR3nt: TGCGCCAGCAGGGACCTCCTTAGCACAGATACGCAGTATTTT

d_gene: TRBD1
abundance: -
len: 16
v_gene: TRBV6-5
j_gene: TRBJ2-7
CDR3aa: CASSYSGTGSYYEQYF
CDR3nt: TGTGCCAGCAGTTACTCGGGGACAGGTAGTTACTACGAGCAGTACTTC

d_gene: TRBD1
abundance: -
len: 13
v_gene: TRBV27
j_gene: TRBJ2-7
CDR3aa: CASSFGQGNEQYF
CDR3nt: TGTGCCAGCAGTTTTGGACAGGGTAACGAGCAGTACTTC

d_gene: TRBD1
abundance: -
len: 16
v_gene: TRBV7-9
j_gene: TRBJ1-1
CDR3aa: CASSLSGQGKGNEAFF
CDR3nt: TGTGCCAGCAGCTTGAGTGGACAGGGGAAGGGAAATGAAGCTTTCTTT

d_gene: -
abundance: -
len: 13
v_gene: TRBV6-5
j_gene: TRBJ1-2
CDR3aa: CASSPGPGYGYTF
CDR3nt: TGTGCCAGCAGTCCCGGACCCGGCTATGGCTACACCTTC

d_gene: -
abundance: -
len: 15
v_gene: TRBV10-3
j_gene: TRBJ1-2
CDR3aa: CAISESTGASYGYTF
CDR3nt: TGTGCCATCAGTGAGTCGACGGGGGCTAGCTATGGCTACACCTTC

d_gene: TRBD2
abundance: -
len: 15
v_gene: TRBV7-9
j_gene: TRBJ2-5
CDR3aa: CASSTNLAESETQYF
CDR3nt: TGTGCCAGCAGCACCAACCTAGCGGAGTCTGAGACCCAGTACTTC

d_gene: -
abundance: -
len: 15
v_gene: TRBV6-1
j_gene: TRBJ2-7
CDR3aa: CASSPNRDTYLGQYF
CDR3nt: TGTGCCAGCTCTCCAAACCGGGACACGTATTTGGGGCAGTACTTC